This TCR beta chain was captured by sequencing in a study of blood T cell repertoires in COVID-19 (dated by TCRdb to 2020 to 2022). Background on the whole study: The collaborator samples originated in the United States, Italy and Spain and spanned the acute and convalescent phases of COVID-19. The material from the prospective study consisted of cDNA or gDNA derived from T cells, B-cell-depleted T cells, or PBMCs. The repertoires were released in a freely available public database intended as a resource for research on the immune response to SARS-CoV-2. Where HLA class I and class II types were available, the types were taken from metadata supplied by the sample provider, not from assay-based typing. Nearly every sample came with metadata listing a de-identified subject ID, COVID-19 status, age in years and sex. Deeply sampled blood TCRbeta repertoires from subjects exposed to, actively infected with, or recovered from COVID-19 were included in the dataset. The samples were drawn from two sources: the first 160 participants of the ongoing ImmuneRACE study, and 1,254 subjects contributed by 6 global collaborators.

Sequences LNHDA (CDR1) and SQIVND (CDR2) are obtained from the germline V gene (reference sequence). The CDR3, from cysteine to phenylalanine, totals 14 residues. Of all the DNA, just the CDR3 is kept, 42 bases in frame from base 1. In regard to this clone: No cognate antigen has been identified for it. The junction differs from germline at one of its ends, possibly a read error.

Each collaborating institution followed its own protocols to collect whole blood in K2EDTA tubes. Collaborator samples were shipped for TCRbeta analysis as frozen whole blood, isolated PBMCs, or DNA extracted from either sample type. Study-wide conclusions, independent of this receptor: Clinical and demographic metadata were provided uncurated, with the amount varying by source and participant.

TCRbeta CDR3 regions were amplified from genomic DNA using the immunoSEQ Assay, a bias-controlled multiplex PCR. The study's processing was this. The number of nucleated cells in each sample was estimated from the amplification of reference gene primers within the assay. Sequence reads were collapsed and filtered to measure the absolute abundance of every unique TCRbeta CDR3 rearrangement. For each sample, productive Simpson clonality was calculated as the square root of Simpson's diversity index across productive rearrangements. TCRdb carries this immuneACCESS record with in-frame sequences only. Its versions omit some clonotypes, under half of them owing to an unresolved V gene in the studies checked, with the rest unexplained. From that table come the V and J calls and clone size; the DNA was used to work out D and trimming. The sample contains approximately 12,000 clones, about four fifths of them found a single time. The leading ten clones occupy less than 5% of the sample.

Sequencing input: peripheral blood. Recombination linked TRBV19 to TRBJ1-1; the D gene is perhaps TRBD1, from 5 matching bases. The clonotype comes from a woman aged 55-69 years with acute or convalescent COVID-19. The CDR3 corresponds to CASSIAGGNTEAFF. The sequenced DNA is TGTGCCAGTAGCATAGCCGGGGGGAACACTGAAGCTTTCTTT. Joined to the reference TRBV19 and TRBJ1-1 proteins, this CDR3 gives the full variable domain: DGGITQSPKYLFRKEGQNVTLSCEQNLNHDAMYWYRQDPGQGLRLIYYSQIVNDFQKGDIAEGYSVSREKKESFPLTVTSAQKNPTAFYLCASSIAGGNTEAFFGQGTRLTVV.